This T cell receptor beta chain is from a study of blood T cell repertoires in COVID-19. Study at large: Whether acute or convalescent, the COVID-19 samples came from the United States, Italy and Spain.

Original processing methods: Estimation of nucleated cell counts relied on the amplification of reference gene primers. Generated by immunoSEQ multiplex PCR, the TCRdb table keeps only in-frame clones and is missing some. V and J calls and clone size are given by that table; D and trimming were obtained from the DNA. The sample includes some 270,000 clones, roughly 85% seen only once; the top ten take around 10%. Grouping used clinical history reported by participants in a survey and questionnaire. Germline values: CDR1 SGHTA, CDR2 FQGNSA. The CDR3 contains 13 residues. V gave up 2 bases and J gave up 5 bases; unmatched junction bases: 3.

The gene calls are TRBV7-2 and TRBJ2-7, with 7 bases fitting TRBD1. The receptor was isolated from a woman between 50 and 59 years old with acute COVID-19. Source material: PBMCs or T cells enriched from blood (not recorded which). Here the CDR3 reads CASSLRGRDEQYF. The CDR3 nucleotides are TGTGCCAGCAGCTTAAGGGGGCGCGACGAGCAGTACTTC.